What follows are 8 T cell receptor beta chains derived from one specimen sequenced in a study of shared clonotypes between healthy human individuals. Generated by immunoSEQ multiplex PCR, the TCRdb table keeps only in-frame clones and is missing some. The table includes millions of clones, over 85% detected once. Sequenced sample: naive CD4+ T cells sorted from blood. The subset is: CD45RA+ positively selected. Every receptor here comes from a young man in good health.

V and J are TRBV7-2 and TRBJ2-7, with a tentative D call TRBD2 (5 bases). The CDR3 loop spans 12 amino acids. Looked up from germline, CDR1 is SGHTA and CDR2 is FQGNSA. V lost 1 base, J lost 9 bases, and 10 bases lay in between. This CDR3 is CASSLDAGGQYF. The CDR3 coding sequence is TGTGCCAGCAGCTTAGATGCCGGAGGGCAGTACTTC.

This clone appeared a few times. The genes are TRBV25-1 and TRBJ1-5, with D tentatively TRBD1 (5 bases). Trimming shortened V by 6 bases and J by 4 bases, and 10 bases separated the two germline ends. The CDR3 extends over 13 amino acids. The V gene's germline CDR1 is MGHDK and CDR2 SYGVNS. The CDR3 DNA is TGTGCCAGCAGCGACAGCTTGAATCAGCCCCAGCATTTT. As protein: CASSDSLNQPQHF.

V and J are TRBV18 and TRBJ2-2; 10 bases map to TRBD2. Germline trimming cut 1 base from V and 4 bases from J; bases unmatched to any gene: 3. This CDR3 spans 16 amino acids. Germline V lookup: CDR1 KGHSH, CDR2 LQKENI. The CDR3 protein is CASSPQGLASTGELFF. As DNA, the CDR3 is TGTGCCAGCTCACCACAGGGACTAGCGAGCACCGGGGAGCTGTTTTTT.

V is TRBV2 and J is TRBJ1-5; 7 bases align to TRBD1. The CDR3 has 15 residues. Germline V lookup: CDR1 SNHLY, CDR2 FYNNEI. V gave up 6 bases and J gave up 0 bases; unmatched junction bases: 5. The CDR3 loop reads CASRRTGGSNQPQHF. DNA for the CDR3: TGTGCCAGCAGGCGGACAGGAGGTAGCAATCAGCCCCAGCATTTT.

CDR3 region: CASRWTSGSYNEQFF. The DNA for the CDR3 is TGCGCCAGCAGATGGACCAGCGGGAGCTACAATGAGCAGTTCTTC. V and J are TRBV5-1 and TRBJ2-1, with 8 bases matching TRBD2. The J segment lost 3 bases and the V segment lost 5 bases, leaving 7 bases of the junction unmatched. This CDR3 region has 15 residues. Germline lookup yields CDR1 SGHRS and CDR2 YFSETQ.

The chain couples TRBV19 to TRBJ1-4; tentative D call: TRBD1 (6 bases). V lost 5 bases to trimming and J lost 10 bases, with 17 bases between them. Germline V gene lookup returns CDR1 LNHDA and CDR2 SQIVND (reference sequence). CDR3 length: 14 residues. Here the CDR3 reads CASSYGDVGGKLFF. Here the CDR3 DNA reads TGTGCCAGTAGTTATGGGGACGTAGGGGGAAAACTGTTTTTT.

V gene TRBV5-1 combines with J gene TRBJ2-5; perhaps D is TRBD1 or TRBD2 (7 bases each). Germline values: CDR1 SGHRS, CDR2 YFSETQ. This CDR3 region has 15 residues. Deletions cut 6 bases from V and 4 bases from J, with 19 bases between. CDR3 bases: TGCGCCAGCACCCCTCCCGGCAGGGGGGGAGAGACCCAGTACTTC. It codes for CASTPPGRGGETQYF.

The CDR3 DNA is TGCGCCAGCAGCTTAGAGGGACGCGGCGAGCAGTACTTC. Encoded protein: CASSLEGRGEQYF. The J gene is TRBJ2-7, the V gene TRBV5-1; D tentatively fits TRBD1 or TRBD2 (5 bases each). This CDR3 has 13 residues. The germline V gene has CDR1 SGHRS and CDR2 YFSETQ. Trimming took 2 bases from V and 6 from J, leaving 12 bases between them.